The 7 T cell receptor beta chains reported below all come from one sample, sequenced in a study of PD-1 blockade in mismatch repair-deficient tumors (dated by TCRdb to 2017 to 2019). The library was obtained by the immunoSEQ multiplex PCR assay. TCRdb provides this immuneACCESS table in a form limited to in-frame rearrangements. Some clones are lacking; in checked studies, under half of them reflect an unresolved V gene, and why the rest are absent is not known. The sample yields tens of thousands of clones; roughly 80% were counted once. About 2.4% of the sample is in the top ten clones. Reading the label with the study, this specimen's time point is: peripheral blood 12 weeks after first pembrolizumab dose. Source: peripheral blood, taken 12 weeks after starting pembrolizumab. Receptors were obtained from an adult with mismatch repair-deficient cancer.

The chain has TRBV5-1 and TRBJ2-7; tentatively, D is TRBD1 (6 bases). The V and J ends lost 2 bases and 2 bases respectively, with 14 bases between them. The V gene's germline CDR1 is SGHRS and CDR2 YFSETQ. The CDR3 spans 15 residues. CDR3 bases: TGCGCCAGCAGCTTAGGGACATTCCCCCCCTACGAGCAGTACTTC. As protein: CASSLGTFPPYEQYF.

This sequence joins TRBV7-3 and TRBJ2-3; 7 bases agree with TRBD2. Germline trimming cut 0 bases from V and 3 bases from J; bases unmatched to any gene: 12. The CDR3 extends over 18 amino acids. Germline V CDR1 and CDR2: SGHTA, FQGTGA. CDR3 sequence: CASSLTAGEGILTDTQYF. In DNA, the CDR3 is TGTGCCAGCAGCTTAACGGCGGGGGAGGGAATTCTTACAGATACGCAGTATTTT.

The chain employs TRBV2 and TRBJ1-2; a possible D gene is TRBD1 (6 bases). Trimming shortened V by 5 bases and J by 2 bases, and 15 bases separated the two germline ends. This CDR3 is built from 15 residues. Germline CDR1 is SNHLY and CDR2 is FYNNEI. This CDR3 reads CASSKEGGGNYGYTF. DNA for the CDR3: TGTGCCAGCAGTAAAGAGGGGGGCGGGAACTATGGCTACACCTTC. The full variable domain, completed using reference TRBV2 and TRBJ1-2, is EPEVTQTPSHQVTQMGQEVILRCVPISNHLYFYWYRQILGQKVEFLVSFYNNEISEKSEIFDDQFSVERPDGSNFTLKIRSTKLEDSAMYFCASSKEGGGNYGYTFGSGTRLTVV.

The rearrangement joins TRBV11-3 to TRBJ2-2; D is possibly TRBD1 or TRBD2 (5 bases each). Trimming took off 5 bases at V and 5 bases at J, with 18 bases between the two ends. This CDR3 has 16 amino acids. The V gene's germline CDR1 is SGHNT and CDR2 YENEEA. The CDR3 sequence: CASSADGAAGTGELFF. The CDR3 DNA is TGTGCCAGCAGCGCGGACGGGGCTGCTGGGACCGGGGAGCTGTTTTTT.

The CDR3 reads CASERQGGTNEKLFF. In DNA, the CDR3 is TGTGCCAGCGAGAGGCAAGGGGGAACTAATGAAAAACTGTTTTTT. This chain uses TRBV6-1 with TRBJ1-4; TRBD1 is a possible D gene (6 bases). The CDR3 consists of 15 residues. V lost 8 bases and J 1 base, leaving 14 bases between the germline ends. Germline V lookup: CDR1 MNHNS, CDR2 SASEGT.

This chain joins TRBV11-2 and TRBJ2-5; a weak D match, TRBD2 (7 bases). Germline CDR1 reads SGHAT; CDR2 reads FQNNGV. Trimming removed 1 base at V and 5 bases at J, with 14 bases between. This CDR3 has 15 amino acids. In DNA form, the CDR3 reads TGTGCCAGCAGCTTAGGTTTAGGGGGAGGGGAGACCCAGTACTTC. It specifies CASSLGLGGGETQYF.

The CDR3 DNA is TGTGCCAGCAGCTCTAACGGACTAACAGATACGCAGTATTTT. Protein product: CASSSNGLTDTQYF. The chain has TRBV4-2 and TRBJ2-3, with a weak D call TRBD2 (6 bases). This CDR3 contains 14 residues. Trimming took off 5 bases at V and 3 bases at J, with 12 bases between the two ends. The V gene's germline CDR1 is LGHNA and CDR2 YNFKEQ.